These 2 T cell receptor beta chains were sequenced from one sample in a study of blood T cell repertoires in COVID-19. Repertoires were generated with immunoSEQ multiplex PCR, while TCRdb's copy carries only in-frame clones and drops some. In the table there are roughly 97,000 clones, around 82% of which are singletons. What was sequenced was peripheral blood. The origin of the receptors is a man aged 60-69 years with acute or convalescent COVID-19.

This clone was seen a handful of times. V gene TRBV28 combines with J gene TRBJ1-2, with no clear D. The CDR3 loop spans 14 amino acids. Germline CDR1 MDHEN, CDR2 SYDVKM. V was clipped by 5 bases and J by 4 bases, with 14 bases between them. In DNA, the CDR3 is TGTGCCAGCAGTACCTTGGGAGTTGGCTATGGCTACACCTTC. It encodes CASSTLGVGYGYTF.

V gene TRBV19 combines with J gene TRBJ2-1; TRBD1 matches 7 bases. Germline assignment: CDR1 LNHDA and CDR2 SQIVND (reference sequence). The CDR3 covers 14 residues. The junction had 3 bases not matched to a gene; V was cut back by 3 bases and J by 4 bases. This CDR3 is CASSIGTVYNEQFF. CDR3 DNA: TGTGCCAGTAGTATCGGGACAGTTTACAATGAGCAGTTCTTC.